This T cell receptor (beta chain) was recovered during a study of T cell responses to AZD1222 COVID-19 vaccine. Sequencing was performed with immunoSEQ multiplex PCR; in TCRdb, only in-frame clones are kept and a portion is missing. The data contain 120,000 to 150,000 clones, 85% to 90% of them seen just once; the ten biggest clones take up approximately 3.7%. The CDR3 consists of 16 residues. Germline lookup yields CDR1 SQVTM and CDR2 ANQGSEA. Unmatched junction bases numbered 7, after V lost 4 bases and J lost 1 base. The input for sequencing was peripheral blood, taken on day 0 of AZD1222 vaccination. The genes are TRBV29-1 and TRBJ2-5, with TRBD2 matching over 12 bases. The sequence came from an adult in good health. The chain's CDR3 is CSVGGLAGKGQETQYF. The CDR3 bases are TGCAGCGTTGGAGGACTAGCGGGAAAGGGCCAAGAGACCCAGTACTTC.